The 30 T cell receptor beta chains below come from one sample, sequenced in a study of Graves' ophthalmopathy and Graves' hyperthyroidism. Amplifying from RNA transcripts, the study obtained TCR beta CDR3 regions. Second-round multiplex PCR came after a first-round RT-PCR that employed HTBI primers. MiXCR, applied by TCRdb to the multiplex PCR reads, yields one record per CDR3 protein. The sample includes more than 550,000 distinct CDR3 sequences, under 50% of them seen just once. The specimen sequenced was peripheral blood. These receptors were collected from an adult man with Graves' ophthalmopathy.

The chain carries TRBV11-2 and TRBJ1-2, with a possible D match to TRBD1 (5 bases). V lost 0 bases and J 0 bases, leaving 14 bases between the germline ends. Germline loops: CDR1 SGHAT, CDR2 FQNNGV. The CDR3 covers 17 residues. As DNA, the CDR3 is TGTGCCAGCAGCTTAGATCCCAGGACAACCGCTAACTATGGCTACACCTTC. Amino acid sequence: CASSLDPRTTANYGYTF.

The DNA for the CDR3 is TGTGCCAGCAGCTTGGGGACAGTAGGTTCACCCCTCCACTTT. The encoded protein is CASSLGTVGSPLHF. The chain has TRBV5-4 and TRBJ1-6; perhaps TRBD1 as D (6 bases). Trimming took 0 bases from V and 9 from J, leaving 10 bases between them. CDR3 length: 14 amino acids. Germline CDR1 reads SGHNT; CDR2 reads YYREEE (reference sequence).

This clonotype has just a few counts. The chain has TRBV9 and TRBJ2-7, with 16 bases aligning to TRBD2. This CDR3 has 17 amino acids. The junction had 4 bases not matched to a gene; V was cut back by 4 bases and J by 0 bases. Germline V gene lookup returns CDR1 SGDLS and CDR2 YYNGEE. CDR3 protein: CASSKGLAGGSSYEQYF. The CDR3 DNA reads TGTGCCAGCAGCAAGGGACTAGCGGGGGGGAGCTCCTACGAGCAGTACTTC.

The chain carries TRBV5-1 and TRBJ2-5, with no clear D. From germline, CDR1 is SGHRS and CDR2 YFSETQ. The CDR3 is 15 amino acids. Trimming removed 1 base at V and 0 bases at J, with 10 bases between. This CDR3 reads CASSLNPRDQETQYF. Written as DNA, the CDR3 is TGCGCCAGCAGCTTGAACCCTAGGGACCAAGAGACCCAGTACTTC. Using reference TRBV5-1 and TRBJ2-5 for the parts outside the CDR3, the full variable domain is KAGVTQTPRYLIKTRGQQVTLSCSPISGHRSVSWYQQTPGQGLQFLFEYFSETQRNKGNFPGRFSGRQFSNSRSEMNVSTLELGDSALYLCASSLNPRDQETQYFGPGTRLLVL.

The chain couples TRBV24-1 to TRBJ1-2; the match to TRBD1 covers 9 bases. After removal of 5 bases from V and 1 base from J, the junction contained 10 bases not matched to a gene. This CDR3 is built from 17 residues. Per the germline V gene, CDR1 is KGHDR and CDR2 is SFDVKD. The CDR3 spells CATSVPDDRGGNYGYTF. CDR3 bases: TGTGCCACCAGTGTCCCTGACGACAGGGGGGGTAACTATGGCTACACCTTC.

DNA for the CDR3: TGTGCCAGCAGACCGGGACTAGCGGCTACCTACGAGCAGTACTTC. Amino acid sequence: CASRPGLAATYEQYF. The chain carries TRBV10-3 and TRBJ2-7; 11 bases align to TRBD2. Trimming cost V 10 bases and J 2 bases; bases outside gene matches: 10. This CDR3 has 15 residues. Germline V gene sequence: CDR1 ENHRY, CDR2 SYGVKD.

This clonotype has ten or more counts. The V and J genes are TRBV7-8 and TRBJ1-3, with 10 bases that match TRBD1. The V segment lost 1 base and the J segment 0 bases; nucleotides outside the gene matches: 9. Germline CDR1 and CDR2: SGHVS and FQNEAQ. The CDR3 is 19 amino acids. CDR3 loop: CASSLETGGSQDSGNTIYF. In nucleotides, the CDR3 is TGTGCCAGCAGCTTAGAGACAGGGGGCTCGCAAGACTCTGGAAACACCATATATTTT.

The chain links TRBV9 to TRBJ2-5; D might be TRBD1 (6 bases). The V and J ends lost 0 bases and 2 bases respectively, with 11 bases between them. The CDR3 runs to 15 residues. Per the germline V gene, CDR1 is SGDLS and CDR2 is YYNGEE. CDR3 region: CASSVGDTYQETQYF. DNA of the CDR3: TGTGCCAGCAGCGTAGGGGACACTTATCAAGAGACCCAGTACTTC.

The chain uses TRBV7-9 and TRBJ2-6, with D possibly being TRBD2 (6 bases). This CDR3 contains 18 residues. V lost 6 bases and J lost 0, with 18 bases in between. Germline-derived CDR1 and CDR2 are SEHNR and FQNEAQ (reference sequence). The CDR3: CASSEEGTESSGANVLTF. In DNA, the CDR3 is TGTGCCAGCAGTGAGGAGGGAACTGAGAGCTCTGGGGCCAACGTCCTGACTTTC.

The chain joins TRBV10-3 to TRBJ1-5, with 8 bases matching TRBD1. Unmatched junction bases numbered 4, after V lost 3 bases and J lost 0 bases. The CDR3 is 16 residues long. Per germline, CDR1 ENHRY and CDR2 SYGVKD. In nucleotides, the CDR3 is TGTGCCATCAGTGAACGGACAGGGTGTAGCAATCAGCCCCAGCATTTT. It encodes CAISERTGCSNQPQHF.

This clonotype was recorded a few times. The J gene is TRBJ1-1, the V gene TRBV19, with 7 bases fitting TRBD1. Germline V gene data show CDR1 as LNHDA and CDR2 as SQIVND (reference sequence). CDR3 size: 14 residues. The V gene end was trimmed by 8 bases and the J gene end by 5 bases; junction bases not matched to a gene: 11. The CDR3 loop is CASLTRGWKTEAFF. CDR3 sequence (DNA): TGTGCCAGTCTAACCAGGGGGTGGAAGACTGAAGCTTTCTTT.

This clonotype was detected only once. The chain combines TRBV10-3 with TRBJ1-2, with TRBD1 identical over 7 bases. This CDR3 region has 13 residues. The germline V gene has CDR1 ENHRY and CDR2 SYGVKD. V lost 2 bases, J lost 4 bases, and 1 base stayed unmatched. The CDR3 here is CAISEEGAYGYTF. The CDR3, as DNA: TGTGCCATCAGTGAGGAGGGGGCCTATGGCTACACCTTC.

A note on this clonotype: A much larger clone sits a single nucleotide away, making a read error possible. The chain combines TRBV13 with TRBJ2-5, with TRBD2 matching 8 bases. V shed 5 bases and J 7 bases; nucleotides not matched to a gene: 15. The V gene's germline CDR1 is PRHDT and CDR2 FYEKMQ (reference sequence). CDR3 length: 16 amino acids. CDR3 loop: CASSQDLTGGEGTQYF. As DNA, the CDR3 is TGTGCCAGCAGCCAAGATCTCACGGGAGGGGAGGGGACCCAGTACTTC. Together with reference TRBV13 and TRBJ2-5, the CDR3 gives the full variable domain: AAGVIQSPRHLIKEKRETATLKCYPIPRHDTVYWYQQGPGQDPQFLISFYEKMQSDKGSIPDRFSAQQFSDYHSELNMSSLELGDSALYFCASSQDLTGGEGTQYFGPGTRLLVL.

This clonotype was recorded many times. The chain joins TRBV7-9 to TRBJ1-4, with unresolved D. V dropped 4 bases and J dropped 0 bases, with 12 bases sitting between them. Germline CDR1 reads SEHNR; CDR2 reads FQNEAQ (reference sequence). This CDR3 has 16 amino acids. The CDR3 coding sequence is TGTGCCAGCAGCTCTGTCCCCGGGACAACTAATGAAAAACTGTTTTTT. Residues: CASSSVPGTTNEKLFF. The complete variable domain, with remaining parts taken from reference TRBV7-9 and TRBJ1-4, reads DTGVSQNPRHKITKRGQNVTFRCDPISEHNRLYWYRQTLGQGPEFLTYFQNEAQLEKSRLLSDRFSAERPKGSFSTLEIQRTEQGDSAMYLCASSSVPGTTNEKLFFGSGTQLSVL.

This clonotype has ten or more counts. The V and J genes are TRBV14 and TRBJ2-7, with D tentatively TRBD1 (6 bases). This CDR3 comprises 16 residues. Trimming left V 0 bases short and J 4 bases short, with 16 bases between. CDR1 and CDR2 from the germline V gene are SGHDN and FVKESK. This CDR3 reads CASSQEGPGQGYEQYF. CDR3 sequence (DNA): TGTGCCAGCAGCCAAGAAGGGCCGGGACAAGGATACGAGCAGTACTTC.

This clonotype was counted between two and nine times. This chain connects TRBV28 to TRBJ1-1; the D gene is possibly TRBD1 (5 bases). Germline CDR1 MDHEN, CDR2 SYDVKM. The CDR3 runs 12 residues. Between the trimmed V and J ends, which lost 10 bases and 3 bases, there was a span of 12 bases. CDR3 protein: CATADRYTEAFF. The CDR3 DNA reads as TGTGCCACCGCTGACAGATACACTGAAGCTTTCTTT.

The sample holds many counts of this clonotype. The chain recombines TRBV10-3 with TRBJ2-7; 7 bases line up with TRBD2. Per the germline V gene, CDR1 is ENHRY and CDR2 is SYGVKD. The CDR3 is 13 residues long. Trimming cost V 8 bases and J 6 bases; bases outside gene matches: 10. CDR3 residues: CAIGGLVLSEQYF. In DNA, the CDR3 is TGTGCCATCGGCGGACTAGTTTTGTCCGAGCAGTACTTC.

This clonotype has a count of ten or more. The chain has TRBV6-5 and TRBJ1-6; 7 nucleotides align to TRBD1. CDR3 size: 16 residues. The junction had 9 bases not matched to a gene; V was cut back by 0 bases and J by 10 bases. The germline gives CDR1 MNHEY, CDR2 SVGAGI. CDR3 sequence: CASSYSPGQATSPLHF. The CDR3 bases are TGTGCCAGCAGTTACTCTCCAGGACAGGCAACCTCACCCCTCCACTTT.

The chain is built from TRBV11-3 and TRBJ2-2; no reliable D call. The ends were cut back, 4 bases at V and 2 bases at J, with 8 bases in the middle. Germline V gives CDR1 SGHNT, CDR2 YENEEA. The CDR3 covers 14 residues. CDR3 bases: TGTGCCAGCAGCTCTAGGGTTAACACCGGGGAGCTGTTTTTT. Residues: CASSSRVNTGELFF.

This chain joins TRBV7-2 and TRBJ2-2, with 9 bases fitting TRBD1. CDR3 length: 15 residues. CDR1 is SGHTA and CDR2 is FQGNSA in the germline V gene. With V trimmed by 5 bases and J by 4 bases, 5 bases remained unmatched. The CDR3 nucleotides are TGTGCCAGCAGCATCCCGGGACAGGGCACCGGGGAGCTGTTTTTT. Encoded protein: CASSIPGQGTGELFF.

This clonotype was counted only a few times. The V call is TRBV4-1, the J call TRBJ2-7; D is unresolved. Trimming shortened V by 0 bases and J by 2 bases, and 11 bases separated the two germline ends. The CDR3 is 15 amino acids. The germline V gene encodes CDR1 MGHRA and CDR2 YSYEKL. DNA for the CDR3: TGCGCCAGCAGCCAAGATAGGGTGGGAACCTACGAGCAGTACTTC. Translating gives CASSQDRVGTYEQYF.

This clonotype has only a few counts. A much larger clone differs by one base, so this may be a read error. The rearrangement links TRBV7-9 to TRBJ1-1, with 7 positions matching TRBD1. Germline assignment: CDR1 SEHNR and CDR2 FQNEAQ (reference sequence). V gave up 5 bases and J gave up 1 base; unmatched junction bases: 4. The CDR3 covers 14 residues. This CDR3 reads CASSAGTENTEAFF. CDR3 coding DNA: TGTGCCAGCAGCGCCGGGACAGAGAACACTGAAGCTTTCTTT.

The chain recombines TRBV11-2 with TRBJ1-2; unclear D gene. CDR3 length: 13 residues. The germline V gene has CDR1 SGHAT and CDR2 FQNNGV. Trimming took off 4 bases at V and 3 bases at J, with 9 bases between the two ends. In DNA form, the CDR3 reads TGTGCCAGCAGCTCCCGAGAGGACTATGGCTACACCTTC. This encodes CASSSREDYGYTF.

The V and J genes are TRBV25-1 and TRBJ1-4, with 8 positions matching TRBD1. V lost 5 bases to trimming and J lost 8 bases; unmatched junction nucleotides: 13. The germline V gene has CDR1 MGHDK and CDR2 SYGVNS. The CDR3 runs to 16 residues. The CDR3 DNA sequence: TGTGCCAGCAGTTACTCATCGCAGGGGGCAAGGGAAAAACTGTTTTTT. It yields the protein CASSYSSQGAREKLFF.

The V call is TRBV29-1, the J call TRBJ1-4; TRBD1 matches at 10 bases. The CDR3 loop spans 12 amino acids. Germline-derived CDR1 and CDR2 are SQVTM and ANQGSEA. Written as DNA, the CDR3 is TGCAGTCTCCGGGACAGGGGAGAAAAACTGTTTTTT. Translation: CSLRDRGEKLFF.

Many counts were recorded for this clonotype. The chain combines TRBV20-1 with TRBJ1-4; TRBD1 might be the D (6 bases). The length of the CDR3 is 12 residues. V was trimmed by 5 bases and J by 7 bases, leaving 11 bases between them. CDR1 and CDR2 from the germline V gene are DFQATT and SNEGSKA (reference sequence). CDR3 in amino acids: CSAGAGAEKLFF. Here the CDR3 DNA reads TGCAGTGCTGGAGCAGGGGCTGAAAAACTGTTTTTT.

This clonotype was picked up a small number of times. The chain uses TRBV5-8 and TRBJ2-5, with 10 bases lining up with TRBD1. Germline values: CDR1 SGHTS, CDR2 YDEGEE. The J segment lost 4 bases and the V segment lost 0 bases, leaving 3 bases of the junction unmatched. The CDR3 covers 15 residues. The CDR3 coding sequence is TGTGCCAGCAGCTTGGGGACAGGGGGGATAGAGACCCAGTACTTC. As protein: CASSLGTGGIETQYF.

The chain has TRBV2 and TRBJ1-4; TRBD1 aligns across 8 bases. CDR3 length equals 15 residues. In germline, CDR1 is SNHLY, CDR2 FYNNEI. The V segment lost 5 bases and the J segment 7 bases; nucleotides outside the gene matches: 9. The CDR3 loop is CASSPDRAQREKLFF. The CDR3 DNA is TGTGCCAGCAGTCCGGACAGGGCACAACGTGAAAAACTGTTTTTT.

The chain carries TRBV5-8 and TRBJ1-5, with no clear D. This CDR3 is 16 amino acids long. Between the trimmed V and J ends, which lost 2 bases and 1 base, there was a span of 13 bases. CDR1 and CDR2 from the germline V gene are SGHTS and YDEGEE. The CDR3 is CASSFRGLASNQPQHF. As DNA, the CDR3 is TGTGCCAGCAGCTTTCGTGGGTTGGCGAGCAATCAGCCCCAGCATTTT. Together with reference TRBV5-8 and TRBJ1-5, the CDR3 gives the full variable domain: EAGVTQSPTHLIKTRGQQATLRCSPISGHTSVYWYQQALGLGLQFLLWYDEGEERNRGNFPPRFSGRQFPNYSSELNVNALELEDSALYLCASSFRGLASNQPQHFGDGTRLSIL.

At least ten counts were recorded for this clonotype. The J gene is TRBJ2-5, the V gene TRBV2, with D perhaps TRBD1 or TRBD2 (6 bases each). Germline V gene data show CDR1 as SNHLY and CDR2 as FYNNEI. Trimming stripped 5 bases from V and 7 bases from J, with 20 bases between. This CDR3 has 15 residues. The CDR3 nucleotides read TGTGCCAGCAGTAAAGGGGGGCTCGCCCCCGGGACCCAGTACTTC. This translates into CASSKGGLAPGTQYF.